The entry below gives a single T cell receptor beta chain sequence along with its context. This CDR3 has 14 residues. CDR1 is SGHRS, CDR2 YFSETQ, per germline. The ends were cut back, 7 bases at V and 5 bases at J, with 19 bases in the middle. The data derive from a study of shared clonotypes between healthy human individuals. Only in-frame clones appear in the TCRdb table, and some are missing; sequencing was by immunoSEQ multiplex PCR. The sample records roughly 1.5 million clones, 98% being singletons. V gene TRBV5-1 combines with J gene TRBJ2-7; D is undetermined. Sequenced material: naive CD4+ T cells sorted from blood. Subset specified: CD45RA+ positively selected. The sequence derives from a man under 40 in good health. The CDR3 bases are TGCGCCAGCCGTCTTTTGGCAGCGCCTGACGAGCAGTACTTC. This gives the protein CASRLLAAPDEQYF. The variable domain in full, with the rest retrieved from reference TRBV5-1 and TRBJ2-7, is KAGVTQTPRYLIKTRGQQVTLSCSPISGHRSVSWYQQTPGQGLQFLFEYFSETQRNKGNFPGRFSGRQFSNSRSEMNVSTLELGDSALYLCASRLLAAPDEQYFGPGTRLTVT.